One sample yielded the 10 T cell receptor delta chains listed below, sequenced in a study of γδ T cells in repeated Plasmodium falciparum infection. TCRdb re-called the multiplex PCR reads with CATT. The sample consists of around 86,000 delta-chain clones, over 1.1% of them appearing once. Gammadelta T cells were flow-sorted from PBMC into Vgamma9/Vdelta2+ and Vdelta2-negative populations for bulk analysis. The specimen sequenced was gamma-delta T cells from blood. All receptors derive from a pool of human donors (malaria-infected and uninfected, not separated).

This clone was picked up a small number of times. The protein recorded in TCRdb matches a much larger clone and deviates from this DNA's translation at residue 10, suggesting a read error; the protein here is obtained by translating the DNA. CDR3 in DNA: TGTGCCTGTGACACCGCGGGATACCCGAGAAGCTCCTGGGACACCCGACAGATGTTTTTC. This codes for CACDTAGYPRSSWDTRQMFF. This rearrangement joins TRDV2 to TRDJ3; 7 positions agree with TRDD3. V was pared by 0 bases and J by 0 bases, with 10 bases of the junction left unmatched. Germline CDR1 is GEAIGNYY and CDR2 is EKD. This CDR3 region has 20 residues.

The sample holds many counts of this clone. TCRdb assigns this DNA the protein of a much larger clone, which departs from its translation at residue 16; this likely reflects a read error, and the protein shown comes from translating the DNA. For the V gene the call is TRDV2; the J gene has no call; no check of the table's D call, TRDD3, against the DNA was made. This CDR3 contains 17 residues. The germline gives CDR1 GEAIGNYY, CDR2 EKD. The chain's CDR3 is CACDLYAGGYTPDKLTF. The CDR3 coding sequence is TGTGCCTGTGACTTGTATGCTGGGGGATACACCCCCGATAAACTCACCTTT.

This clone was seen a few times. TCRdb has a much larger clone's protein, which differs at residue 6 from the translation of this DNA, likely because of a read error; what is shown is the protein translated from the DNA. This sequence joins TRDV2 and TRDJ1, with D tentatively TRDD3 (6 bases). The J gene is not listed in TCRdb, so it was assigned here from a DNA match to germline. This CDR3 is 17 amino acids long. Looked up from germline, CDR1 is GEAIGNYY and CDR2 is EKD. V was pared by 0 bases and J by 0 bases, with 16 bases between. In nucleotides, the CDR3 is TGTGCCTGTGACACCATGGGGGTTACTCTGTACACCGATAAACTCATCTTT. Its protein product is CACDTMGVTLYTDKLIF.

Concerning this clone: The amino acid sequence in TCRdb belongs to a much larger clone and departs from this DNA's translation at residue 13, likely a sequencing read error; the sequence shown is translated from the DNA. The CDR3 reads CACDTGGTGGYAFPDKLIF. In nucleotides, the CDR3 is TGTGCCTGTGACACCGGGGGTACTGGGGGATACGCGTTTCCCGATAAACTCATCTTT. The chain joins TRDV2 to TRDJ1; 13 bases map to TRDD3. The J gene, left out of TCRdb, was set here by checking the DNA against germline. Losses at the gene ends were 0 bases for V and 3 bases for J; bases not matched to a gene: 12. The CDR3 is 19 amino acids. CDR1 GEAIGNYY and CDR2 EKD come from the germline V gene.

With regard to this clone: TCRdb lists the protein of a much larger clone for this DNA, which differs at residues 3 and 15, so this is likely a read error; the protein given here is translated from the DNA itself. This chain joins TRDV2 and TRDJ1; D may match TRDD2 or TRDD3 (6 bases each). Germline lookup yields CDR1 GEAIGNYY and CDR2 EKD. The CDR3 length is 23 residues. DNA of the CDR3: TGTGCCTATGACTTCCTCTCACTTTCCCAGAAGGGGATTCCTCTGCGTTACACCGATAAACTCATCTTT. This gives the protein CAYDFLSLSQKGIPLRYTDKLIF.

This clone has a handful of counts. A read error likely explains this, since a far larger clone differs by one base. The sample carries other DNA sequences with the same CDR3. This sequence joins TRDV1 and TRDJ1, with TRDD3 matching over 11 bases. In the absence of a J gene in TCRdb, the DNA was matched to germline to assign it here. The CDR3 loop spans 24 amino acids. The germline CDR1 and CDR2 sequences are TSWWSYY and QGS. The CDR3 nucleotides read TGTGCTCTTGGGGTTTGTTCCTACGCTACGAGAAACTGGGGGATAACAGGATTCACCGACAAACTCATCTTT. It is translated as CALGVCSYATRNWGITGFTDKLIF.

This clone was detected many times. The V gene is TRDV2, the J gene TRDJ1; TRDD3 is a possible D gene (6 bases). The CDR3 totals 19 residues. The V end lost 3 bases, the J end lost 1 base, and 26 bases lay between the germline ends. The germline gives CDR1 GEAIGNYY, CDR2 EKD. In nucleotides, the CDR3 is TGTGCCTGTGACCCTCTTCCAGTCCGGATACCGGATCTCACCGATAAACTCATCTTT. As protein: CACDPLPVRIPDLTDKLIF.

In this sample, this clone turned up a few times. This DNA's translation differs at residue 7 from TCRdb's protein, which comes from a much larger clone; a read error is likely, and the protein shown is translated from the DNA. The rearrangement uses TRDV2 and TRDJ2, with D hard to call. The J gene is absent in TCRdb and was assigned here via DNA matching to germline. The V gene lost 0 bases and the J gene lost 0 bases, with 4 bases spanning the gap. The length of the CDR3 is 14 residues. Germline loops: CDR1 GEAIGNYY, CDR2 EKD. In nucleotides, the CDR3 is TGTGCCTGTGACACCGGAGCTTTGACAGCACAACTCTTCTTT. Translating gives CACDTGALTAQLFF.

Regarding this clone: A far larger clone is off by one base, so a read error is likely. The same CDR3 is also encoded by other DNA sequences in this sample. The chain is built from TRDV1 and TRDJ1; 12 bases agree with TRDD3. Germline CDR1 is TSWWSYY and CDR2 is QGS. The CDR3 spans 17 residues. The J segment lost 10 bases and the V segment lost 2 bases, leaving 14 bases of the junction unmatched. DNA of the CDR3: TGTGCTCTTGGGGAAGAGGGCCTACTGGGGGATACCATAAGACTCATCTTT. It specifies CALGEEGLLGDTIRLIF.

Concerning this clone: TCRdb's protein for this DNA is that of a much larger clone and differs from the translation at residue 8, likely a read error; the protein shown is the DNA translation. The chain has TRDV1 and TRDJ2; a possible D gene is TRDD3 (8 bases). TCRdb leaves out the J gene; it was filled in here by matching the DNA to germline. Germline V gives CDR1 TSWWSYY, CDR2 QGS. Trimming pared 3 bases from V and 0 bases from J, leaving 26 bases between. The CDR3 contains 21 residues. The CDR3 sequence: CALGDPFLYWGLKALTAQLFF. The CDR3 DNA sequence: TGTGCTCTTGGGGACCCCTTCCTCTACTGGGGGTTAAAAGCTTTGACAGCACAACTCTTCTTT.